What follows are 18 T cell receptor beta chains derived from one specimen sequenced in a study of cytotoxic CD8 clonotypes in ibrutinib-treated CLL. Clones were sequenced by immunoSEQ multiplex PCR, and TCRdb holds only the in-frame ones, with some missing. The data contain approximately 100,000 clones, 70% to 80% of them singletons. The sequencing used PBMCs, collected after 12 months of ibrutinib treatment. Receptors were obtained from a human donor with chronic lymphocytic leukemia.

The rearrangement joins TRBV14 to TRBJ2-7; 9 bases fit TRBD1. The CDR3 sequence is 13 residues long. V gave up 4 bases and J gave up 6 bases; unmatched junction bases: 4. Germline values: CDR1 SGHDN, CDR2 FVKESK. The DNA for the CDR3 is TGTGCCAGCAGCCGGGACAGGGTGGGCGAGCAGTACTTC. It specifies CASSRDRVGEQYF.

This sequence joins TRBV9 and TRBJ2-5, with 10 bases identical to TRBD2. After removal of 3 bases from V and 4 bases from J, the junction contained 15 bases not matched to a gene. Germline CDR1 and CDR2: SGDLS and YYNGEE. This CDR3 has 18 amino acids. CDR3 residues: CASSDGSAGGLGLETQYF. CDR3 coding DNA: TGTGCCAGCAGCGACGGCTCAGCGGGGGGGCTGGGGTTAGAGACCCAGTACTTC.

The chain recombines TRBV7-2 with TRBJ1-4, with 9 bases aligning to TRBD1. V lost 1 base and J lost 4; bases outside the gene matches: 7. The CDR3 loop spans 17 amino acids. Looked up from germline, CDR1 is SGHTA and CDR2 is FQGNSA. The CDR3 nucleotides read TGTGCCAGCAGCTTAGAGCGGCGACAGGGGGGTAATGAAAAACTGTTTTTT. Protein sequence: CASSLERRQGGNEKLFF.

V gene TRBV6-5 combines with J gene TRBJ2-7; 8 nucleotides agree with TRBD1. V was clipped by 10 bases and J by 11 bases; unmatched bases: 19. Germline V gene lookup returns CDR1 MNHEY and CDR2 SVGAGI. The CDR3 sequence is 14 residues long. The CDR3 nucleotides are TGTGCCACCAAAGACAGGGGCTATTTGGGCGCGGAGTACTTC. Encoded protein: CATKDRGYLGAEYF.

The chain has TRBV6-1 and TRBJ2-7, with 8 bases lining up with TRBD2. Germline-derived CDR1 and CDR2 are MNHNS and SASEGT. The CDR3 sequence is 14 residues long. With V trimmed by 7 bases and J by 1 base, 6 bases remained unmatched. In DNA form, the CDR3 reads TGTGCCAGCACTAGGAGCGGGGGATCCTACGAGCAGTACTTC. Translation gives CASTRSGGSYEQYF.

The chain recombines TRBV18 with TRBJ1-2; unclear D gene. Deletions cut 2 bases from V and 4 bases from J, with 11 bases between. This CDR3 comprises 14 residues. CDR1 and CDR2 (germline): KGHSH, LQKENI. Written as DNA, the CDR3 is TGTGCCAGCTCACCATCTGACATCCGCTATGGCTACACCTTC. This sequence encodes CASSPSDIRYGYTF. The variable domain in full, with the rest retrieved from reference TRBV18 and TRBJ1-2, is NAGVMQNPRHLVRRRGQEARLRCSPMKGHSHVYWYRQLPEEGLKFMVYLQKENIIDESGMPKERFSAEFPKEGPSILRIQQVVRGDSAAYFCASSPSDIRYGYTFGSGTRLTVV.

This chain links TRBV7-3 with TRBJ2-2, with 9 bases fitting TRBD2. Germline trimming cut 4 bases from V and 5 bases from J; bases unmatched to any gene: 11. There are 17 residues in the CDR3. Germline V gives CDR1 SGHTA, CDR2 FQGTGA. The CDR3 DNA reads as TGTGCCAGCAGCTCCCCCGGCGGGGGGGCGGCTACCGGGGAGCTGTTTTTT. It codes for CASSSPGGGAATGELFF.

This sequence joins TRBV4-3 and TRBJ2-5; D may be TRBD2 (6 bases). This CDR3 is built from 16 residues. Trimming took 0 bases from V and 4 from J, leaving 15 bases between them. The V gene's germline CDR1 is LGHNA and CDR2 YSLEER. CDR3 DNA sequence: TGCGCCAGCAGCCAAGATAATCCGGGGGTCGGAGAGACCCAGTACTTC. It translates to CASSQDNPGVGETQYF.

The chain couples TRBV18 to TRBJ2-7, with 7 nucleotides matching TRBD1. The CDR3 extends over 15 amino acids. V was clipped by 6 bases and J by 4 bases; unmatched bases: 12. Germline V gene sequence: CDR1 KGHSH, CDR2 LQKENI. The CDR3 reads CASSHRGGIGYEQYF. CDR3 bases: TGTGCCAGCTCCCATAGAGGGGGCATCGGATACGAGCAGTACTTC.

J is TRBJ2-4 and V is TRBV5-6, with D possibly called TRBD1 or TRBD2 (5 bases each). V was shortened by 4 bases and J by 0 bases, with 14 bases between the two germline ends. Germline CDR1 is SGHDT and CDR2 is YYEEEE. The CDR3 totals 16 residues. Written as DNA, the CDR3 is TGTGCCAGCAGCGCTAGTGGGGACGGAGCCAAAAACATTCAGTACTTC. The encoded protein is CASSASGDGAKNIQYF. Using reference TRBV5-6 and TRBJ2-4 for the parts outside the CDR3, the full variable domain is DAGVTQSPTHLIKTRGQQVTLRCSPKSGHDTVSWYQQALGQGPQFIFQYYEEEERQRGNFPDRFSGHQFPNYSSELNVNALLLGDSALYLCASSASGDGAKNIQYFGAGTRLSVL.

DNA for the CDR3: TGTGCCAGCTCACCACCGGGACAGCCCTACGAGCAGTACTTC. It encodes CASSPPGQPYEQYF. The chain combines TRBV18 with TRBJ2-7, with TRBD1 identical over 7 bases. V trimming: 0 bases; J trimming: 2 bases; junction bases outside the gene matches: 1. Germline V gene lookup returns CDR1 KGHSH and CDR2 LQKENI. The CDR3 contains 14 residues.

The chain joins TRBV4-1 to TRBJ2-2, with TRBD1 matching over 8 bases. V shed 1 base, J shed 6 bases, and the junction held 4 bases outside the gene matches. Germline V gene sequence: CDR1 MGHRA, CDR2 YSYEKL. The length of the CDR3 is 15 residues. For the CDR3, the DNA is TGCGCCAGCAGCCAAGCCAGGACAGGGCCCGGGGAGCTGTTTTTT. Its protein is CASSQARTGPGELFF.

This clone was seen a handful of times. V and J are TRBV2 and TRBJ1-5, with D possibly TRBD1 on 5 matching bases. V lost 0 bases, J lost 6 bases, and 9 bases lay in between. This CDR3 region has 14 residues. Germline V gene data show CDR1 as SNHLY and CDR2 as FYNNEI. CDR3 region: CASSEAGALQPQHF. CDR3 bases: TGTGCCAGCAGTGAAGCAGGGGCCCTTCAGCCCCAGCATTTT.

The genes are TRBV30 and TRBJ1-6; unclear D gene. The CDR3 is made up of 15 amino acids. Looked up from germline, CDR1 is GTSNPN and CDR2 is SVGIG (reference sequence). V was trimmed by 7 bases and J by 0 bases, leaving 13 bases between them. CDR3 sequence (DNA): TGTGCCTTCGTTTGGGGAAGCTCCTATAATTCACCCCTCCACTTT. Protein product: CAFVWGSSYNSPLHF.

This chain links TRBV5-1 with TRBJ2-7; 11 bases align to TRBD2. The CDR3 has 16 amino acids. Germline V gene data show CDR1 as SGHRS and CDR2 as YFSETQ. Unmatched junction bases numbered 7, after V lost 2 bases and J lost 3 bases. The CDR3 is CASSLDLTSGGYEQYF. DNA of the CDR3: TGCGCCAGCAGCTTAGATCTTACTAGCGGGGGCTACGAGCAGTACTTC.

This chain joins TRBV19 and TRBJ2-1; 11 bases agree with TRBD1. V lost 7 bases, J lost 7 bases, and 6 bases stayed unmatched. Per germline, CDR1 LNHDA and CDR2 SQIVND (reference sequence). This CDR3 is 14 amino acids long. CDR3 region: CASTQDRGRNEQFF. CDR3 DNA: TGTGCCAGTACCCAGGACAGGGGGCGTAATGAGCAGTTCTTC. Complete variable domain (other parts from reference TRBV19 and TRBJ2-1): DGGITQSPKYLFRKEGQNVTLSCEQNLNHDAMYWYRQDPGQGLRLIYYSQIVNDFQKGDIAEGYSVSREKKESFPLTVTSAQKNPTAFYLCASTQDRGRNEQFFGPGTRLTVL.

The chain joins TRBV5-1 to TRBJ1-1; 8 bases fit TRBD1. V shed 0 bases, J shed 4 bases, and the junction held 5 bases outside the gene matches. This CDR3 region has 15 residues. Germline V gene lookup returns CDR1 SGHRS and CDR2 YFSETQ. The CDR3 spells CASSLAGRGRTEAFF. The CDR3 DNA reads TGCGCCAGCAGCTTGGCGGGCAGGGGGCGCACTGAAGCTTTCTTT.

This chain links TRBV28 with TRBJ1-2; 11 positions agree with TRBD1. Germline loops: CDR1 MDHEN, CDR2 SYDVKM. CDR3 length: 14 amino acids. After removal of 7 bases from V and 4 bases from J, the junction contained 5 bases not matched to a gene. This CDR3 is CASNSGTGGYGYTF. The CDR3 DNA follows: TGTGCCAGCAATTCCGGGACAGGGGGCTATGGCTACACCTTC.